This T cell receptor beta chain was identified in a study of T cells after yellow fever vaccination. This CDR3 region has 16 residues. CDR1 and CDR2 (germline): SGHNT, YENEEA. The V gene end was trimmed by 0 bases and the J gene end by 0 bases; junction bases not matched to a gene: 2. One entry per CDR3 protein, called by TCRdb with MiXCR from the 5' RACE reads. The sample contains about 550,000 distinct CDR3 sequences, 15% to 20% of which appear only once. The chain combines TRBV11-3 with TRBJ2-1; TRBD2 aligns across 7 bases. The sequences come from PBMCs, collected 15 days after the yellow fever booster vaccination. This TCR derives from a man aged 25-45 years who received the YFV17D yellow fever vaccine. The CDR3 loop reads CASSLDGGSSYNEQFF. CDR3 DNA: TGTGCCAGCAGCTTAGATGGCGGGAGCTCCTACAATGAGCAGTTCTTC.